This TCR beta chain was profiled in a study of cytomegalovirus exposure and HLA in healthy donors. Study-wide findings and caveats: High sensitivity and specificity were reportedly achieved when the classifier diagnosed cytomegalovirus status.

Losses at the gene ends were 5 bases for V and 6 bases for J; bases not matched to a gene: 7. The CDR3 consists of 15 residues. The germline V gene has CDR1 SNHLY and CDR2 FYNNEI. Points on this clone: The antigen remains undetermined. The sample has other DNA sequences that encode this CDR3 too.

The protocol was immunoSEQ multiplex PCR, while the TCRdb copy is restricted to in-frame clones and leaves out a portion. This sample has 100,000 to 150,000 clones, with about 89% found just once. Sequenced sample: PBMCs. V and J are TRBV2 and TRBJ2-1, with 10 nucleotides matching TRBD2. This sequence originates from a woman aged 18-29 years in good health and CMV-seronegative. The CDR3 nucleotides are TGTGCCAGCAGTCGAACTAGCGGGACTGGCAATGAGCAGTTCTTC. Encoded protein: CASSRTSGTGNEQFF.